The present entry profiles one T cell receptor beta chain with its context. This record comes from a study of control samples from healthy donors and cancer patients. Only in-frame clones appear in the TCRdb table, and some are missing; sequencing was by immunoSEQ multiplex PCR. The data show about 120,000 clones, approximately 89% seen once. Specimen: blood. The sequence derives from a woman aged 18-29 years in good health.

The CDR3 reads CASSHLHGAGQVADTQYF. The CDR3 DNA follows: TGTGCCAGCAGCCATCTCCACGGGGCGGGACAGGTTGCAGATACGCAGTATTTT. The genes are TRBV14 and TRBJ2-3, with 8 bases lining up with TRBD1. J was trimmed by 4 bases and V by 3 bases; bases with no gene match: 15. The CDR3 contains 18 residues. CDR1 is SGHDN, CDR2 FVKESK, per germline.